The 23 T cell receptor beta chains given below trace back to one sample, sequenced in a study of blood T cell repertoires in COVID-19. Using immunoSEQ multiplex PCR, the repertoire was profiled, and TCRdb retains in-frame clones only, with some absent. The sample consists of 15,000 to 20,000 clones, around 88% of them appearing once. The sequenced sample was peripheral blood. These receptors were obtained from a human donor in a cohort sampled during active COVID-19.

The rearrangement joins TRBV25-1 to TRBJ2-1, with 9 bases matching TRBD1. The germline CDR1 and CDR2 sequences are MGHDK and SYGVNS. The CDR3 is made up of 17 amino acids. The V gene end was trimmed by 4 bases and the J gene end by 1 base; junction bases not matched to a gene: 8. CDR3 nucleotide sequence: TGTGCCAGCAGTGCCTTTTCCGGGACAGGGTCCTACAATGAGCAGTTCTTC. It is translated as CASSAFSGTGSYNEQFF.

The chain is built from TRBV11-2 and TRBJ1-2; D not certain. V lost 2 bases to trimming and J lost 8 bases, with 18 bases between them. The CDR3 is 15 amino acids. Per germline, CDR1 SGHAT and CDR2 FQNNGV. DNA of the CDR3: TGTGCCAGCAGCTTAAGCGGGTCGGGCATGTCAGGCTACACCTTC. The encoded protein is CASSLSGSGMSGYTF.

This clone was seen a handful of times. V and J are TRBV2 and TRBJ1-5; the D gene is possibly TRBD1 (5 bases). V was clipped by 4 bases and J by 2 bases, with 9 bases between them. Per the germline V gene, CDR1 is SNHLY and CDR2 is FYNNEI. The CDR3 sequence is 14 residues long. The CDR3 bases are TGTGCCAGCAGTGGACAGTTCGGCAATCAGCCCCAGCATTTT. The encoded protein is CASSGQFGNQPQHF.

The chain has TRBV9 and TRBJ2-5, with 7 bases fitting TRBD1. The germline V gene encodes CDR1 SGDLS and CDR2 YYNGEE. The CDR3 is made up of 14 amino acids. With 2 bases clipped from V and 1 base from J, the junction kept 2 bases outside the gene matches. The CDR3 nucleotides read TGTGCCAGCAGCGTGGGGACAGCCCAAGAGACCCAGTACTTC. Translation gives CASSVGTAQETQYF.

This chain joins TRBV7-2 and TRBJ1-1, with D possibly matching TRBD1 (6 bases). Germline assignment: CDR1 SGHTA and CDR2 FQGNSA. Trimming pared 4 bases from V and 3 bases from J, leaving 12 bases between. The CDR3 spans 14 residues. This CDR3 is CASSSQGKDTEAFF. The CDR3 coding sequence is TGTGCCAGCAGCTCCCAGGGGAAGGACACTGAAGCTTTCTTT.

This clone has just one count. The genes are TRBV2 and TRBJ1-4; D remains unclear. This CDR3 is built from 15 residues. The V end lost 3 bases, the J end lost 0 bases, and 8 bases lay between the germline ends. The V gene's germline CDR1 is SNHLY and CDR2 FYNNEI. The CDR3 reads CASSDRVATNEKLFF. The CDR3 DNA is TGTGCCAGCAGTGATCGCGTCGCAACTAATGAAAAACTGTTTTTT.

V and J are TRBV14 and TRBJ1-2; unclear D gene. V gave up 0 bases and J gave up 4 bases, with 6 bases separating them. Germline-derived CDR1 and CDR2 are SGHDN and FVKESK. The CDR3 is made up of 13 amino acids. The CDR3 protein is CASSQDFGYGYTF. In nucleotides, the CDR3 is TGTGCCAGCAGCCAAGACTTCGGCTATGGCTACACCTTC.

This clone was recorded once. The chain joins TRBV18 to TRBJ1-5; D is uncertain. The CDR3 spans 16 residues. Trimming stripped 2 bases from V and 11 bases from J, with 22 bases between. Germline CDR1 KGHSH, CDR2 LQKENI. The CDR3 DNA reads TGTGCCAGCTCACCAGCCCCCCAGGCCCAGCCGGGAGCCCAGCATTTT. Protein: CASSPAPQAQPGAQHF. Full variable domain (rest looked up from reference TRBV18 and TRBJ1-5): NAGVMQNPRHLVRRRGQEARLRCSPMKGHSHVYWYRQLPEEGLKFMVYLQKENIIDESGMPKERFSAEFPKEGPSILRIQQVVRGDSAAYFCASSPAPQAQPGAQHFGDGTRLSIL.

This clone has a handful of counts. This chain links TRBV6-1 with TRBJ1-2; a possible D gene is TRBD1 (5 bases). This CDR3 contains 13 residues. The germline V gene has CDR1 MNHNS and CDR2 SASEGT. V was shortened by 2 bases and J by 8 bases, with 12 bases between the two germline ends. For the CDR3, the DNA is TGTGCCAGCAGTGAACAGGGAGGAGGAGGCTACACCTTC. Protein sequence: CASSEQGGGGYTF.

The count of this clone is one. J is TRBJ1-1 and V is TRBV11-2; no reliable D call. The germline V gene has CDR1 SGHAT and CDR2 FQNNGV. The germline V and J ends were trimmed by 5 bases and 6 bases, with 13 bases remaining between them. CDR3 size: 13 residues. The CDR3 bases are TGTGCCAGCAGCCCCCTGAGGCGTCCTGAAGCTTTCTTT. Its translation is CASSPLRRPEAFF.

The chain recombines TRBV7-9 with TRBJ2-1; D is unclear. Germline V gene lookup returns CDR1 SEHNR and CDR2 FQNEAQ (reference sequence). There are 16 residues in the CDR3. The V end lost 0 bases, the J end lost 1 base, and 10 bases lay between the germline ends. CDR3 sequence reads: CASSLAGSRSYNEQFF. CDR3 in DNA: TGTGCCAGCAGCTTAGCGGGTAGCCGTTCCTACAATGAGCAGTTCTTC.

The rearrangement links TRBV19 to TRBJ1-5, with 8 bases fitting TRBD1. The CDR3 loop spans 17 amino acids. Germline V lookup: CDR1 LNHDA, CDR2 SQIVND (reference sequence). V gave up 10 bases and J gave up 0 bases; unmatched junction bases: 14. CDR3 DNA: TGTGCCACCGAACCCTCGGGACAGGTCTTTAGCAATCAGCCCCAGCATTTT. This translates into CATEPSGQVFSNQPQHF.

V usage is TRBV24-1 and J usage is TRBJ2-3, with a possible D match to TRBD2 (5 bases). V was shortened by 7 bases and J by 9 bases, with 13 bases between the two germline ends. This CDR3 spans 12 amino acids. Germline V gives CDR1 KGHDR, CDR2 SFDVKD. The CDR3 DNA follows: TGTGCCACCAGCGGAAATGGAGGCACGCAGTATTTT. It codes for CATSGNGGTQYF.

V gene TRBV25-1 combines with J gene TRBJ2-4, with 7 bases that match TRBD1. The CDR3 contains 15 residues. From germline, CDR1 is MGHDK and CDR2 SYGVNS. The junction had 10 bases not matched to a gene; V was cut back by 5 bases and J by 6 bases. CDR3 sequence (DNA): TGTGCCAGCAGTCCAACCGGGACAGAGGGAAACATTCAGTACTTC. It yields the protein CASSPTGTEGNIQYF.

This chain links TRBV15 with TRBJ2-3; 12 bases are shared with TRBD2. The CDR3 has 15 residues. CDR1 is LNHNV, CDR2 YYDKDF, per germline (reference sequence). The ends lost 2 bases at V and 10 bases at J; junction bases unmatched: 7. CDR3 sequence (DNA): TGTGCCACCAGCAGACTAGCGGGAGGGCCATTTTCGCAGTATTTT. It specifies CATSRLAGGPFSQYF.

The rearrangement links TRBV7-8 to TRBJ1-5; 9 nucleotides align to TRBD1. Trimming took 1 base from V and 7 from J; bases not matched to a gene: 5. This CDR3 contains 15 residues. CDR1 is SGHVS and CDR2 is FQNEAQ in the germline V gene. The DNA for the CDR3 is TGTGCCAGCAGCTTAGGGACAGGGGCCGCCCAGCCCCAGCATTTT. This translates into CASSLGTGAAQPQHF.

The J gene is TRBJ2-5, the V gene TRBV3-1 (or the pseudogene TRBV3-2); unclear D gene. The length of the CDR3 is 11 residues. V lost 4 bases to trimming and J lost 3 bases, with 3 bases between them. Germline V gives CDR1 LGHDT, CDR2 YNNKEL (reference sequence). CDR3 sequence reads: CASSREETQYF. The CDR3 region has the DNA TGTGCCAGCAGCCGAGAAGAGACCCAGTACTTC.

This chain uses TRBV7-9 with TRBJ1-2; D is undetermined. Deletions cut 5 bases from V and 8 bases from J, with 9 bases between. CDR3 length: 11 amino acids. Germline assignment: CDR1 SEHNR and CDR2 FQNEAQ (reference sequence). The CDR3 region is CASSPAVGYTF. CDR3 bases: TGTGCCAGCAGCCCTGCGGTGGGCTACACCTTC.

This chain uses TRBV5-1 with TRBJ2-1; 11 bases are a match to TRBD2. CDR1 and CDR2 (germline): SGHRS, YFSETQ. J was trimmed by 6 bases and V by 1 base; bases with no gene match: 6. The CDR3 covers 16 residues. The CDR3: CASSLRLAGSGNEQFF. Here the CDR3 DNA reads TGCGCCAGCAGCTTGCGACTAGCGGGGAGTGGCAATGAGCAGTTCTTC.

This chain joins TRBV27 and TRBJ2-1; TRBD2 aligns across 8 bases. Germline CDR1 and CDR2: MNHEY and SMNVEV (reference sequence). V lost 5 bases to trimming and J lost 6 bases; unmatched junction nucleotides: 15. CDR3 length: 17 amino acids. The CDR3 loop is CASSLSVGLALSNEQFF. For the CDR3, the DNA is TGTGCCAGCAGTCTCAGTGTAGGACTAGCCCTTTCCAATGAGCAGTTCTTC.

This chain links TRBV6-5 with TRBJ1-2; D gene unclear. V was shortened by 2 bases and J by 3 bases, with 10 bases between the two germline ends. This CDR3 is built from 14 residues. Germline CDR1 and CDR2: MNHEY and SVGAGI. The CDR3 sequence is CASSYTPDYYGYTF. DNA for the CDR3: TGTGCCAGCAGTTACACTCCCGATTACTATGGCTACACCTTC.

A remark on this clone: An end of the junction differs from the germline gene, which may be a read error. The chain recombines TRBV6-5 with TRBJ1-1; 7 nucleotides align to TRBD1. The CDR3 consists of 11 residues. Per germline, CDR1 MNHEY and CDR2 SVGAGI. In DNA, the CDR3 is TGTGCCGGCAGACGGGACAGCGAAGCTTTCTTT. This sequence encodes CAGRRDSEAFF.

This sequence joins TRBV4-3 and TRBJ2-2; TRBD2 matches at 12 bases. Germline CDR1 LGHNA, CDR2 YSLEER. Germline trimming cut 5 bases from V and 6 bases from J; bases unmatched to any gene: 4. CDR3 length: 15 residues. The CDR3 nucleotides read TGCGCCAGCAGCTTGGGACTAGCGGGCTCCGGGGAGCTGTTTTTT. Encoded protein: CASSLGLAGSGELFF.